This TCR beta chain is from a study of low-dose radiotherapy and immunotherapy resistance in tumors (dated by TCRdb to 2021 to 2024). Regarding the study in general: In Cohort 1, each fraction delivered 0.5 Gy every 2 weeks, and the prescribed total PTV dose was 6.5 Gy. For Cohort 2, the dose was 1 Gy per fraction given every two weeks, adding up to 13 Gy in total across 26 weeks. Patients were given nivolumab as a 240 mg flat dose every two weeks and ipilimumab at 1 mg/kg every six weeks, with both drugs delivered intravenously. Cyclophosphamide 200 mg/m2 was given intravenously every two weeks, one day before each radiation and immunotherapy administration. Starting on cycle 1 day 1, patients took 300 mg of aspirin by mouth once daily for four cycles. Trial participants were not randomized into treatment groups. Eight patients were included in the translational analysis: three from the first dose cohort and the first five from the second dose cohort.

This clonotype was observed many times. Its antigen is still unknown. No much larger clonotype is one base removed from it; base qualities were not supplied. Inclusive of the bounding cysteine and phenylalanine, the CDR3 is 16 residues long. Only CDR3 DNA is held: 48 bases, read in frame from base 1. V and J lose 0 bases and 6 bases, and a span of 18 bases separates them. Per the germline V gene, SGDLS is the CDR1 and YYNGEE is the CDR2. The time point tag for this specimen amounts to: before trial treatment. Donors were enrolled in RACIN, a single-arm phase I dose-escalation trial combining nivolumab, ipilimumab, aspirin, low-dose cyclophosphamide and low-dose radiotherapy. Patients with advanced, TIL-negative solid tumors were considered eligible. The sample was run on an Illumina HiSeq 2500. To make first-strand cDNA, Superscript III was used along with a set of TRAV- and TRBV-specific primers so that both the TCRalpha and TCRbeta chains were covered. TCRs were amplified with Phusion for around 18 PCR cycles, with a constant-region primer paired with the adapter attached to the V primers. The MessageAmp II aRNA Amplification Kit was used to amplify the isolated mRNA, with in vitro transcription run for roughly 15 hours at 37 degrees C. mRNA for TCR sequencing was isolated with the Dynabeads mRNA DIRECT Purification Kit. A second roughly 24-cycle Phusion PCR added indexed Illumina adapters, and products were purified with AMPure XP beads. From the authors' description of their analysis: Using custom Perl scripts, TCR sequences encoding the same protein were pooled, out-of-frame sequences were removed, and the abundance of each clonotype was computed. The analysis excluded TCR sequences that were supported by just one read. Repertoire metrics included Shannon entropy, Gini index, clonality, richness, and frequency of TCRs shared between repertoires. Using fastp trimming at Q25 and MiXCR clonotype assembly, TCRdb reanalyzed the public sequencing data and kept in-frame beta chains. Under each unique CDR3 protein, matching rows form one entry showing the most common genes and DNA. Here the V and J calls rest on TCRdb's processing, not on the authors' analysis. Across this sample there are 65,000 to 100,000 distinct CDR3 sequences, with 15% to 20% seen only once. The biggest ten clones account for 2.8% of the sample.

This sequence uses TRBV9 and TRBJ1-1; matching of 5 bases hints at TRBD1 as the D gene. This TCR came from a male donor with prostate cancer. The source was PBMCs, collected before treatment. The CDR3: CASSVAPRGTVAEAFF. The DNA sequence is as follows: TGTGCCAGCAGCGTAGCCCCGCGAGGGACTGTCGCTGAAGCTTTCTTT.